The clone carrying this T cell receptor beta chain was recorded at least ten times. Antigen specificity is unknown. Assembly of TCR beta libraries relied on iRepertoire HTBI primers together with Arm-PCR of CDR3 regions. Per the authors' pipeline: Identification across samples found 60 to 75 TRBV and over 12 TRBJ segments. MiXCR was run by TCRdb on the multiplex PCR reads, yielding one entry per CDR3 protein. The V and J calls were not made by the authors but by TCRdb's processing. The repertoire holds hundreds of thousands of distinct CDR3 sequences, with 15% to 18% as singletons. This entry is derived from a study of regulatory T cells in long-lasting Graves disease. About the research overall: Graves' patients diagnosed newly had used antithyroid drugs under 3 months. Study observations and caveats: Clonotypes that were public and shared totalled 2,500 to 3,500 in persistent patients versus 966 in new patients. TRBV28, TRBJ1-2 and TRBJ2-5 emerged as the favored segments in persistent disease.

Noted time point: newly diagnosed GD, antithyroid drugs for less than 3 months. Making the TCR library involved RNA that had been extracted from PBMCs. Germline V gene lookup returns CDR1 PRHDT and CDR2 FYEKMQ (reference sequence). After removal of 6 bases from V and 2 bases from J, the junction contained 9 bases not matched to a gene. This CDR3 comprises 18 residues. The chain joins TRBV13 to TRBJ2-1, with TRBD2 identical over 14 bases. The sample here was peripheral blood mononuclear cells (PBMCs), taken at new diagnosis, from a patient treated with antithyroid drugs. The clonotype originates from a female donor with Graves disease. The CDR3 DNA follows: TGTGCCAGCAGTTCCCGAGGACTAGCGGGGGGTACCTACAATGAGCAGTTCTTC. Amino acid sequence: CASSSRGLAGGTYNEQFF.